These T cell receptor beta chains were read from a single sample in a study of blood T cell repertoires in COVID-19. The protocol was immunoSEQ multiplex PCR, while the TCRdb copy is restricted to in-frame clones and leaves out a portion. The sample holds hundreds of thousands of clones, approximately 87% seen once. The sequencing sample was made of PBMCs or T cells enriched from blood (not recorded which). The receptors were gathered from a woman aged 50 to 60 who had recovered from COVID-19. CDR3s include the opening cysteine and the closing phenylalanine or tryptophan. Each record gives: clone size, CDR3 length, D gene, J gene, V gene, CDR3 DNA, CDR3 protein. D genes are given only for firm matches. Size is omitted from some rows. Given values are once, few, many or a class for expanded clones.

clone_size: -; cdr3_length: 16; d_call: -; j_call: TRBJ2-7; v_call: TRBV6-2/TRBV6-3; cdr3_nt: TGTGCCAGCAGTTACGAGTTGGACACCCGATCCTACGAGCAGTACTTC; cdr3_aa: CASSYELDTRSYEQYF
clone_size: -; cdr3_length: 17; d_call: -; j_call: TRBJ2-5; v_call: TRBV14; cdr3_nt: TGTGCCAGCAGCCAAGGTGTGCCCAGGCTGGGCCAAGAGACCCAGTACTTC; cdr3_aa: CASSQGVPRLGQETQYF
clone_size: -; cdr3_length: 17; d_call: -; j_call: TRBJ1-4; v_call: TRBV5-5; cdr3_nt: TGTGCCAGCAGCTTATTATTAGAGGATTTAGATAATGAAAAACTGTTTTTT; cdr3_aa: CASSLLLEDLDNEKLFF
clone_size: few; cdr3_length: 16; d_call: TRBD1; j_call: TRBJ1-5; v_call: TRBV19; cdr3_nt: TGTGCCAGTAGTATAGTCGGGACAGGGTATGATCAGCCCCAGCATTTT; cdr3_aa: CASSIVGTGYDQPQHF
clone_size: -; cdr3_length: 18; d_call: -; j_call: TRBJ1-4; v_call: TRBV12-5; cdr3_nt: TGTGCTAGTGGTTTGGTACCTTTCGGGGGGAGAACTAATGAAAAACTGTTTTTT; cdr3_aa: CASGLVPFGGRTNEKLFF
clone_size: -; cdr3_length: 13; d_call: -; j_call: TRBJ2-5; v_call: TRBV28; cdr3_nt: TGTGCCAGCAGTTCCGGGATCACGGCGAAGGGGTACTTC; cdr3_aa: CASSSGITAKGYF
clone_size: -; cdr3_length: 14; d_call: -; j_call: TRBJ1-1; v_call: TRBV6-4; cdr3_nt: TGTGCCAGCAGTGACGAGGCAGGGAGGACTGAAGCTTTCTTT; cdr3_aa: CASSDEAGRTEAFF
clone_size: -; cdr3_length: 16; d_call: TRBD2; j_call: TRBJ2-3; v_call: TRBV5-1; cdr3_nt: TGCGCCAGCAGCACCGGGACTAGCGGGGGAACAGATACGCAGTATTTT; cdr3_aa: CASSTGTSGGTDTQYF
clone_size: -; cdr3_length: 15; d_call: -; j_call: TRBJ2-4; v_call: TRBV3-1/TRBV3-2; cdr3_nt: TGTGCCAGCAGCTCCGCCACTGGTCTCGGTCACATTCAGTACTTC; cdr3_aa: CASSSATGLGHIQYF
clone_size: -; cdr3_length: 12; d_call: -; j_call: TRBJ1-2; v_call: TRBV12-3/TRBV12-4; cdr3_nt: TGTGCCAGCAGTTTGGCTGAATATGGCTACACCTTC; cdr3_aa: CASSLAEYGYTF
clone_size: -; cdr3_length: 16; d_call: -; j_call: TRBJ1-6; v_call: TRBV15; cdr3_nt: TGTGCCACCAGCAGAGATCGGGGGGCTTATAATTCACCCCTCCACTTT; cdr3_aa: CATSRDRGAYNSPLHF
clone_size: once; cdr3_length: 13; d_call: TRBD1; j_call: TRBJ2-7; v_call: TRBV5-1; cdr3_nt: TGCGCCAGCAGCCAGACAGGGGTGTACGAGCAGTACTTC; cdr3_aa: CASSQTGVYEQYF
clone_size: -; cdr3_length: 14; d_call: -; j_call: TRBJ2-3; v_call: TRBV5-6; cdr3_nt: TGTGCCAGCAGCTTCGGGAGCTCGGGGGATACGCAGTATTTT; cdr3_aa: CASSFGSSGDTQYF
clone_size: -; cdr3_length: 13; d_call: TRBD1; j_call: TRBJ2-7; v_call: TRBV6-5; cdr3_nt: TGTGCCAGCAACAGGGGGGTCAACTACGAGCAGTACTTC; cdr3_aa: CASNRGVNYEQYF
clone_size: -; cdr3_length: 14; d_call: TRBD1; j_call: TRBJ1-1; v_call: TRBV5-1; cdr3_nt: TGCGCCAGCAGCGCGGGACAGGGAGGGACTGAAGCTTTCTTT; cdr3_aa: CASSAGQGGTEAFF
clone_size: -; cdr3_length: 16; d_call: TRBD2; j_call: TRBJ2-7; v_call: TRBV10-1; cdr3_nt: TGCGCCAGCAACCGGACTAGCGGGGTCCCCGGCTACGAGCAGTACTTC; cdr3_aa: CASNRTSGVPGYEQYF
clone_size: -; cdr3_length: 13; d_call: TRBD1; j_call: TRBJ1-3; v_call: TRBV6-5; cdr3_nt: TGTGCCAGCAGTCGGACAGGCGGAAACACCATATATTTT; cdr3_aa: CASSRTGGNTIYF
clone_size: -; cdr3_length: 16; d_call: TRBD2; j_call: TRBJ2-3; v_call: TRBV5-1; cdr3_nt: TGCGCCAGCAGCTTGGCCCCTAGCGGTAGCACAGATACGCAGTATTTT; cdr3_aa: CASSLAPSGSTDTQYF
clone_size: -; cdr3_length: 12; d_call: -; j_call: TRBJ2-2; v_call: TRBV14; cdr3_nt: TGTGCCAGCAGCTTCGGGGCCGGGGAGCTGTTTTTT; cdr3_aa: CASSFGAGELFF
clone_size: -; cdr3_length: 19; d_call: TRBD2; j_call: TRBJ2-3; v_call: TRBV5-1; cdr3_nt: TGCGCCAGCCGATTCGGGATGAGCCGGACTAGCGGGCCCACAGATACGCAGTATTTT; cdr3_aa: CASRFGMSRTSGPTDTQYF
clone_size: -; cdr3_length: 12; d_call: TRBD1; j_call: TRBJ1-1; v_call: TRBV30; cdr3_nt: TGTGCCGGGGACAGGGGTAACACTGAAGCTTTCTTT; cdr3_aa: CAGDRGNTEAFF